This T cell receptor (beta chain) was sequenced for a study of graft-versus-host responses after intestinal transplantation. Overall study context: Anti-thymocyte globulin induction preceded three to four years of tacrolimus and steroid maintenance in all recipients.

Of note for this clone: What it recognizes is unknown.

V lost 5 bases and J lost 6; bases outside the gene matches: 9. CDR1 SGHDT and CDR2 YYEEEE come from the germline V gene. This CDR3 contains 15 residues. The data were produced by immunoSEQ multiplex PCR, yet TCRdb's version contains in-frame clones alone and is incomplete. This sample has some 93,000 clones; around nine tenths occur once, and the top ten carry 0.5%. The receptor's source is a human donor who received an intestinal transplant. The chain links TRBV5-6 to TRBJ2-1; 9 bases map to TRBD2. The source was unstimulated CD8+ T cells sorted from spleen or lymph node cells, collected before intestinal transplant. CDR3 DNA sequence: TGTGCCAGCAGGATTAGCGGGAGTGGAGGCAATGAGCAGTTCTTC. This translates into CASRISGSGGNEQFF. Full variable domain (remainder filled in from reference TRBV5-6 and TRBJ2-1): DAGVTQSPTHLIKTRGQQVTLRCSPKSGHDTVSWYQQALGQGPQFIFQYYEEEERQRGNFPDRFSGHQFPNYSSELNVNALLLGDSALYLCASRISGSGGNEQFFGPGTRLTVL.